This TCR beta chain was documented in a study of control samples from healthy donors and cancer patients. Using immunoSEQ multiplex PCR, the repertoire was profiled, and TCRdb retains in-frame clones only, with some absent. Of roughly 55,000 clones listed, roughly 90% were seen once; the top ten hold about 1.7%. In germline, CDR1 is LNHNV, CDR2 YYDKDF (reference sequence). The V gene lost 0 bases and the J gene lost 6 bases, with 18 bases spanning the gap. The CDR3 runs 17 residues. The sequencing input was PBMCs. The chain joins TRBV15 to TRBJ2-1, with a tentative D call TRBD2 (5 bases). This clonotype was obtained from a man aged 35 to 55 with colorectal cancer. The CDR3 spells CATSRDRRTFSFNEQFF. The DNA of the CDR3 is TGTGCCACCAGCAGAGATCGCAGGACTTTTTCTTTCAATGAGCAGTTCTTC.